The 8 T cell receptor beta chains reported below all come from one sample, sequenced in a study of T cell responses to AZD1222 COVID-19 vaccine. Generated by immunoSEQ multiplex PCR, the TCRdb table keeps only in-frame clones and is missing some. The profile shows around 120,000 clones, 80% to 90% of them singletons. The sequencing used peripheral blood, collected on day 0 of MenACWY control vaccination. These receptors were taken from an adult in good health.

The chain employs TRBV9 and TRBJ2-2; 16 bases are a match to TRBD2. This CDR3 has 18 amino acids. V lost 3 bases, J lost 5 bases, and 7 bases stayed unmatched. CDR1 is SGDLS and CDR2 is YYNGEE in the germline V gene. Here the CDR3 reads CASSAGTSGRAATGELFF. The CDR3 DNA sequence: TGTGCCAGCAGCGCGGGGACTAGCGGGAGGGCTGCAACCGGGGAGCTGTTTTTT.

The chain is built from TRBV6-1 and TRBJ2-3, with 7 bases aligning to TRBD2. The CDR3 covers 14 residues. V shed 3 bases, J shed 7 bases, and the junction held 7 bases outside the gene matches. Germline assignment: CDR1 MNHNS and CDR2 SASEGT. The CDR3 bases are TGTGCCAGCAGTGAGCTAGCGGATGTGAATACGCAGTATTTT. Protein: CASSELADVNTQYF.

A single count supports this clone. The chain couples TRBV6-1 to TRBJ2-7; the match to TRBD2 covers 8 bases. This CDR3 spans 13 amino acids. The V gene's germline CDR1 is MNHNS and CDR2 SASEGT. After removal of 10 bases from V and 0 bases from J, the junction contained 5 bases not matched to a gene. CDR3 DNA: TGTGCCACCCAGACTAGCGACTCCTACGAGCAGTACTTC. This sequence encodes CATQTSDSYEQYF.

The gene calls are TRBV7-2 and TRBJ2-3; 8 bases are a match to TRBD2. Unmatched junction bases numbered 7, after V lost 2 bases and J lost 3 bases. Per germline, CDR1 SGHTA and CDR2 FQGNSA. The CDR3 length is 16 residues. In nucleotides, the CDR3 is TGTGCCAGCAGCTTATCAAGTAGCGGGGCTACAGATACGCAGTATTTT. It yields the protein CASSLSSSGATDTQYF.

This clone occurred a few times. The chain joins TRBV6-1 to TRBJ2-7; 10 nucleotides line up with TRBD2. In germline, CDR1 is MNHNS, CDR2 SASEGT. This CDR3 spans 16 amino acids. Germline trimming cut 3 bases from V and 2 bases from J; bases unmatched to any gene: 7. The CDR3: CASSEALAGVTYEQYF. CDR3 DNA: TGTGCCAGCAGTGAGGCCCTAGCGGGAGTGACCTACGAGCAGTACTTC.

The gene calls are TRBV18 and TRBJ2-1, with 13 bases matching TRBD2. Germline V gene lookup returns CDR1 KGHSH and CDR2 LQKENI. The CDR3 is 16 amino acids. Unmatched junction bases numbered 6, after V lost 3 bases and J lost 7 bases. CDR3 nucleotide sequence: TGTGCCAGCTCACCTGGGACTAGCGGGACAAGAAATGAGCAGTTCTTC. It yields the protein CASSPGTSGTRNEQFF.

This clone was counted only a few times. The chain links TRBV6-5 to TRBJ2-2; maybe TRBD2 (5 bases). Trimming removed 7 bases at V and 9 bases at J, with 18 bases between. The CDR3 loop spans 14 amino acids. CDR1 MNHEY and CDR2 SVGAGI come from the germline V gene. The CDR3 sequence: CASTPRGWTRELFF. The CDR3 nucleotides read TGTGCCAGCACCCCTAGAGGGTGGACGCGGGAGCTGTTTTTT.

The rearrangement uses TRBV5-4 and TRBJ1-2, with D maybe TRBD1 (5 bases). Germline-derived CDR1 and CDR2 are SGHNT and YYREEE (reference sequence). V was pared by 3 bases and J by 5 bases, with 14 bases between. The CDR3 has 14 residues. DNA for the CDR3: TGTGCCAGCAGCTCAGCCGACAGTGGTTATGGCTACACCTTC. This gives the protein CASSSADSGYGYTF.